This TCR beta chain originates from a study of cytomegalovirus exposure and HLA in healthy donors. Study conclusions and caveats: The authors listed 164 TCR beta chains as cytomegalovirus-associated. Excluded were some V segments that proved indistinguishable, including TRBV6-2 and TRBV6-3.

The V end was cut by 1 base, the J end by 5 bases, with 9 bases between. Germline CDR1 reads SGHDT; CDR2 reads YYEEEE. The CDR3 runs to 13 residues. This clone came up once. The antigen is unknown. PCR primers comprised 60 Vbeta and 13 Jbeta primers. The protocol was immunoSEQ multiplex PCR, while the TCRdb copy is restricted to in-frame clones and leaves out a portion. Of 110,000 to 150,000 clones listed, about 71% are singletons. This chain joins TRBV5-6 and TRBJ2-5; D is perhaps TRBD1 (6 bases). This TCR derives from a woman in her sixties in good health and CMV-seropositive. The sample taken for sequencing was PBMCs. The CDR3: CASSLPGVETQYF. For the CDR3, the DNA is TGTGCCAGCAGCTTGCCAGGGGTGGAGACCCAGTACTTC.